The T cell receptor (beta chain) described here comes from a study of radiation and T cells in renal cell carcinoma (dated by TCRdb to 2019 to 2021). Background on the whole study: In total, 50 to 60 samples underwent TCR beta sequencing: 25 or so tumors plus 27 peripheral blood samples. The final blood draw took place at 4 weeks after radiation, the same time as nephrectomy. Across all 55 or so samples, 4 million to 5 million unique CDR3 nucleotide sequences encoding roughly 2,800,000 unique CDR3 amino acid sequences were identified.

Following the manufacturer's recommendations, the immunoSEQ kit was used to generate TCR beta libraries from genomic DNA. For library preparation, a first multiplex PCR was performed with proprietary primers, followed by a second PCR in which unique barcodes were added, and bead cleanups were performed after each round. A positive control reaction and a negative control reaction, both provided in the kit, were run with every batch of samples. The final libraries were assessed on an Agilent 4200 TapeStation D1000 ScreenTape, pooled by volume, and quantified by qPCR. An Illumina NextSeq500 fitted with a MidOutput 150-cycle cartridge performed the sequencing, running 156 Read1 cycles and 15 Index1 cycles with the kit's custom primers. The pooled library was loaded at 1.0 pM, and about 21% PhiX control was spiked in. On the study's bioinformatics: Vendor-processed data were analyzed in R, and a clonotype was defined as all T cells sharing the same CDR3 nucleotide sequence. In the clone abundance analyses, frequencies were normalized to the 10,000 most abundant clones in each sample. Before analysis, public T cell clones were removed, and these numbered fewer than six per sample on average. Tumor-enriched clonotypes and baseline blood-enriched clonotypes were defined as those with an abundance difference of at least 32-fold between compartments. A beta-binomial differential abundance model was used to identify clonotypes that were expanded or contracted between blood time points. The Baroni-Urbani and Buser coefficient was used to measure tumor-blood repertoire similarity, and groups were compared with two-tailed Wilcoxon tests in R. TCRdb limited this immuneACCESS table to in-frame rearrangements with V and J called. A share of clones is missing; checked studies link under half to unresolved V genes, and the rest is unexplained. The DNA was the basis for D and trimming; V, J and clone size are from that table. Present in this sample are some 150,000 clones, approximately 86% of which were seen just once. The biggest ten clones account for less than 20% of the sample.

What the authors observed across the whole study: Top tumor clonotypes rose in blood from baseline to 2 weeks post-radiation, then contracted by 4 weeks, suggesting transient expansion of tumor-resident clones. Changes in the blood repertoire were not tracked past 4 weeks after treatment. Because pretreatment tumor biopsies were not available, the study could not determine whether clonotypes were already present within the tumor at baseline. Because the trial had a single-armed design, the trial could not examine how radiation dose or scheduling affected the TCR repertoire.

CDR1 and CDR2, looked up from the germline V gene, are MDHEN and SYDVKM. The CDR3, from cysteine to phenylalanine, totals 15 residues. Only the CDR3 portion is preserved as DNA: 45 bases, with reading frame beginning at the first base. V is trimmed back by 5 bases and J by 5 bases, and the junction contains 10 bases that no gene match accounts for. The time point label on this specimen signifies: blood 4 weeks post-SBRT, at nephrectomy. The treatment or condition tag for this specimen amounts to: 15 Gy SBRT to primary tumor, nephrectomy 4 weeks later. The samples were drawn from a clinical trial, where primary renal cell carcinomas were treated with 15 Gy of stereotactic body radiation therapy and then removed by nephrectomy 4 weeks afterward. To follow tumor-enriched clonotypes, peripheral blood was collected serially from radiation-treated patients at baseline and again at 2 weeks and 4 weeks after SBRT. Every patient's renal cell carcinoma showed clear cell pathology. Genomic DNA for TCR sequencing was prepared using the QIAamp DNA Blood Mini Kit (Qiagen). Only samples passing all quality control checks were included in the analyses.

This clone was observed once. Its antigen has not been determined. No quality values exist for individual bases; no much larger clone is one base distant. The sequence derives from a woman between 45 and 65 years old with renal cell carcinoma. Sequencing was performed on blood, taken from a patient whose treatment included radiotherapy and nephrectomy. The chain joins TRBV28 to TRBJ2-5, with TRBD1 identical over 8 junction bases. In nucleotides, the sequence is TGTGCCAGCAGTGTCAACAGGGGGATTGTGGAGACCCAGTACTTC. This encodes CASSVNRGIVETQYF.